A few counts support the clone carrying this T cell receptor (beta chain). Primers used in a second PCR of roughly 7 to 11 cycles were a sample-barcoded 5' primer and a J-beta primer mix. TCRdb redid the calling of the 5' RACE reads with MiXCR, one entry per CDR3 protein. Among approximately 780,000 distinct CDR3 sequences listed, about 26% were seen once. Germline lookup yields CDR1 SGHKS and CDR2 YYEKEE (reference sequence). With 4 bases removed from V and 4 bases from J, the gap between germline ends came to 14 bases. The CDR3 has 15 amino acids. The data derive from a study of blood T cells in healthy people across ages. The same data also contributed to another study, on T cells of mothers and their children.

The chain joins TRBV5-5 to TRBJ2-2, with D possibly being TRBD2 (6 bases). The receptor was derived from a boy younger than 18 in good health. Sequencing input: blood. The CDR3, as DNA: TGTGCCAGCAGCCCCTGGGCGGGGACCACCGGGGAGCTGTTTTTT. It specifies CASSPWAGTTGELFF.